This TCR beta chain was identified in a study of radiation and T cells in renal cell carcinoma. Study-level points and caveats: Without pretreatment biopsies, baseline tumor clonotype presence was undetermined.

The method was immunoSEQ multiplex PCR; TCRdb's version includes in-frame clones alone and lacks a portion of them. The table records approximately 85,000 clones, roughly nine tenths of them present only once. About this clone itself: Its antigen is not identified.

The ends lost 1 base at V and 4 bases at J; junction bases unmatched: 2. CDR1 is LNHDA, CDR2 SQIVND, per germline (reference sequence). This CDR3 is 16 amino acids long. The time point is: blood 4 weeks post-SBRT, at nephrectomy. Noted treatment: 15 Gy SBRT to primary tumor, nephrectomy 4 weeks later. The tumor was a clear cell renal cell carcinoma. This receptor was taken from a woman between 65 and 79 years old with renal cell carcinoma. Sequenced here: blood, sampled from a patient whose treatment included radiotherapy and nephrectomy. V is TRBV19 and J is TRBJ2-2, with 11 bases fitting TRBD2. CDR3 in amino acids: CASSIGGTSGTGELFF. DNA of the CDR3: TGTGCCAGTAGTATAGGCGGGACTAGCGGCACCGGGGAGCTGTTTTTT. Together with reference TRBV19 and TRBJ2-2, the CDR3 gives the full variable domain: DGGITQSPKYLFRKEGQNVTLSCEQNLNHDAMYWYRQDPGQGLRLIYYSQIVNDFQKGDIAEGYSVSREKKESFPLTVTSAQKNPTAFYLCASSIGGTSGTGELFFGEGSRLTVL.